These T cell receptor beta chains were read from a single sample in a study of T cell responses to AZD1222 COVID-19 vaccine. Sequenced by immunoSEQ multiplex PCR; TCRdb stores in-frame clones only, minus some. The sample consists of 150,000 to 200,000 clones, about 89% of them appearing once. This material consisted of peripheral blood, taken on day 0 of MenACWY control vaccination. The receptors were sampled from an adult in good health. CDR3s include the opening cysteine and the closing phenylalanine or tryptophan. The D gene is left open where the match is weak. For some rows the clone size is stated as once, few or many, or as a class when expanded; others skip it.

>TRBV11-3|-|-|TRBJ2-7
CASSLGGAGGGEQYF
TGTGCCAGCAGCTTAGGGGGTGCCGGGGGCGGCGAGCAGTACTTC
>TRBV5-5|once|TRBD1|TRBJ1-2
CASSPGTGRVSYGYTF
TGTGCCAGCAGCCCCGGGACAGGGAGGGTGAGCTATGGCTACACCTTC
>TRBV7-9|-|TRBD1|TRBJ2-1
CASSGDVGTANNEQFF
TGTGCCAGCAGCGGGGACGTTGGGACAGCAAACAATGAGCAGTTCTTC
>TRBV30|-|TRBD1|TRBJ2-2
CASRDRGRSGELFF
TGTGCCTCCCGGGACAGGGGGCGTTCCGGGGAGCTGTTTTTT
>TRBV6-5|few|-|TRBJ1-5
CASSYSGDQPQHF
TGTGCCAGCAGTTACTCGGGGGATCAGCCCCAGCATTTT
>TRBV5-1|-|TRBD2|TRBJ2-1
CASSLNGGARNEQFF
TGCGCCAGCAGCTTGAACGGGGGGGCTCGAAATGAGCAGTTCTTC
>TRBV9|-|-|TRBJ1-3
CASSEKWGSGNTIYF
TGTGCCAGCAGCGAAAAATGGGGTTCTGGAAACACCATATATTTT
>TRBV5-5|-|-|TRBJ1-1
CASSLDWGAGNTEAFF
TGTGCCAGCAGCTTGGATTGGGGGGCGGGGAACACTGAAGCTTTCTTT
>TRBV7-9|-|TRBD1|TRBJ1-1
CASSLGAGGTEAFF
TGTGCCAGCAGCTTAGGGGCAGGGGGCACTGAAGCTTTCTTT
>TRBV30|few|-|TRBJ1-6
CAWSVDFLGSPLHF
TGTGCCTGGAGTGTTGACTTCCTGGGTTCACCCCTCCACTTT
>TRBV6-5|-|-|TRBJ2-1
CASVRGRYNYNEQFF
TGTGCCAGCGTCCGGGGAAGGTATAACTACAATGAGCAGTTCTTC
>TRBV7-9|-|TRBD2|TRBJ2-5
CASRPKTGGLETQYF
TGTGCCAGCAGACCAAAAACGGGGGGGCTGGAGACCCAGTACTTC
>TRBV28|-|-|TRBJ1-4
CASQDMSEKLFF
TGTGCCAGCCAGGACATGTCTGAAAAACTGTTTTTT
>TRBV5-1|once|TRBD1|TRBJ1-2
CASSPGQGRNYGYTF
TGCGCCAGCAGCCCCGGACAGGGCAGGAACTATGGCTACACCTTC
>TRBV27|-|-|TRBJ2-2
CASRAGSNTGELFF
TGTGCCAGCAGGGCGGGCTCGAACACCGGGGAGCTGTTTTTT
>TRBV2|-|TRBD2|TRBJ2-2
CASSAEGLAYFDTGELFF
TGTGCCAGCAGTGCCGAGGGACTAGCGTATTTTGACACCGGGGAGCTGTTTTTT
>TRBV5-1|-|-|TRBJ1-1
CASSLSLGWGTEAFF
TGCGCCAGCAGCTTGTCCCTGGGGTGGGGCACTGAAGCTTTCTTT
>TRBV11-2|-|-|TRBJ1-2
CASSLSDYGYTF
TGTGCCAGCAGCTTAAGTGACTATGGCTACACCTTC
>TRBV9|once|-|TRBJ1-2
CASSDARGPYGYTF
TGTGCCAGCAGCGATGCGAGGGGTCCCTATGGCTACACCTTC
>TRBV6-2/TRBV6-3|-|TRBD1|TRBJ2-7
CASSNSGTGGSNEQYF
TGTGCCAGCAGTAATTCCGGGACAGGGGGCTCCAACGAGCAGTACTTC
>TRBV20-1|-|TRBD2|TRBJ2-1
CSASRPSGGVYNEQFF
TGCAGTGCTAGTAGGCCCAGCGGGGGAGTATACAATGAGCAGTTCTTC
>TRBV7-3|few|-|TRBJ2-1
CASSQGSSSYNEQFF
TGTGCCAGCTCCCAGGGGTCCAGCTCCTACAATGAGCAGTTCTTC
>TRBV24-1|-|-|TRBJ1-2
CATSETGTGNYGYTF
TGTGCCACCAGTGAAACCGGGACTGGAAACTATGGCTACACCTTC
>TRBV27|-|-|TRBJ1-5
CASSLRDGNQPQHF
TGTGCCAGCAGTTTAAGGGACGGCAATCAGCCCCAGCATTTT
>TRBV6-5|-|TRBD1|TRBJ1-5
CASSSGQGNQPQHF
TGTGCCAGCAGTTCGGGACAGGGCAATCAGCCCCAGCATTTT
>TRBV28|-|TRBD2|TRBJ2-1
CASSKLYSLAGIDNEQFF
TGTGCCAGCAGTAAGCTTTATAGCCTAGCGGGGATTGACAATGAGCAGTTCTTC
>TRBV5-1|-|-|TRBJ2-5
CASSLATAVQETQYF
TGCGCCAGCAGCTTGGCGACAGCCGTCCAAGAGACCCAGTACTTC
>TRBV6-2/TRBV6-3|-|-|TRBJ2-7
CASSYDRAYEQYF
TGTGCCAGCAGTTACGACCGAGCCTACGAGCAGTACTTC
>TRBV3-1/TRBV3-2|-|-|TRBJ2-1
CASRGFKNEQFF
TGTGCCAGCAGGGGCTTTAAGAATGAGCAGTTCTTC
>TRBV28|-|-|TRBJ1-1
CASSLSTEAFF
TGTGCCAGCAGTTTAAGCACTGAAGCTTTCTTT
>TRBV4-1|-|-|TRBJ2-1
CASSQLGPNEQFF
TGCGCCAGCAGCCAACTAGGGCCCAATGAGCAGTTCTTC
>TRBV27|once|TRBD1|TRBJ1-6
CASSQGTAKSSYNSPLHF
TGTGCCAGCAGTCAAGGGACAGCCAAGAGCTCCTATAATTCACCCCTCCACTTT
>TRBV13|-|-|TRBJ2-7
CASSRTRTGTRFWKQYF
TGTGCCAGCAGCCGCACCCGGACCGGGACAAGGTTCTGGAAGCAGTACTTC
>TRBV5-4|-|TRBD1|TRBJ1-2
CASSWGTGSYGYTF
TGTGCCAGCAGCTGGGGGACAGGGAGCTATGGCTACACCTTC
>TRBV6-1|-|TRBD1|TRBJ2-1
CASSDWPGQGASEQFF
TGTGCCAGCAGTGATTGGCCGGGACAGGGGGCAAGTGAGCAGTTCTTC
>TRBV5-5|-|TRBD1|TRBJ1-3
CASSSTGGRNTIYF
TGTGCCAGCAGCTCTACAGGGGGTAGAAACACCATATATTTT
>TRBV12-3/TRBV12-4|-|-|TRBJ1-2
CASSLGNYGYTF
TGTGCCAGCAGTTTGGGTAACTATGGCTACACCTTC
>TRBV29-1|-|TRBD1|TRBJ1-2
CSVPIGGTGRIGYTF
TGCAGCGTCCCGATTGGGGGGACAGGGAGGATAGGCTACACCTTC
>TRBV21-1|many|-|TRBJ2-1
CASSNVWEQFF
TGTGCCAGCAGCAACGTGTGGGAGCAGTTCTTC
>TRBV9|-|-|TRBJ1-2
CASSVAANYGYTF
TGTGCCAGCAGCGTAGCTGCTAACTATGGCTACACCTTC
>TRBV7-9|-|-|TRBJ1-2
CASSLLQNNYGYTF
TGTGCCAGCAGCTTATTGCAGAACAACTATGGCTACACCTTC
>TRBV5-1|-|TRBD1|TRBJ2-5
CASSPGTAYQETQYF
TGCGCCAGCAGCCCCGGGACAGCGTACCAAGAGACCCAGTACTTC
>TRBV5-1|-|-|TRBJ2-7
CASSLGQPGPMYF
TGCGCCAGCAGCTTGGGACAGCCGGGACCAATGTACTTC
>TRBV10-3|-|-|TRBJ2-3
CAISDGGPGRRDTQYF
TGTGCCATCAGTGACGGGGGGCCAGGACGTAGGGATACGCAGTATTTT
>TRBV19|once|-|TRBJ1-2
CASSIIGAGYGYTF
TGTGCCAGTAGTATAATCGGGGCGGGCTATGGCTACACCTTC
>TRBV19|-|-|TRBJ1-4
CASSITGSTNEKLFF
TGTGCCAGTAGTATCACAGGGTCAACTAATGAAAAACTGTTTTTT
>TRBV5-4|once|-|TRBJ2-3
CASSPSPPAQYF
TGTGCCAGCAGCCCGTCCCCCCCTGCGCAGTATTTT
>TRBV5-1|once|-|TRBJ2-7
CASSLLGDAIYEQYF
TGCGCCAGCAGCCTCCTAGGGGACGCAATATACGAGCAGTACTTC
>TRBV12-3/TRBV12-4|-|TRBD1|TRBJ1-1
CASTTGGVEAFF
TGTGCCAGCACTACAGGGGGGGTTGAAGCTTTCTTT
>TRBV19|-|-|TRBJ1-2
CASSRGPANYGYTF
TGTGCCAGTAGCCGGGGCCCCGCTAACTATGGCTACACCTTC
>TRBV2|once|-|TRBJ2-2
CASNRPGPTGELFF
TGTGCCAGCAATCGGCCAGGCCCGACCGGGGAGCTGTTTTTT
>TRBV10-3|-|-|TRBJ1-1
CAIRGLNTEAFF
TGTGCCATCAGGGGGCTGAACACTGAAGCTTTCTTT
>TRBV7-9|-|-|TRBJ1-1
CASSSLEGREAFF
TGTGCCAGCAGTTCTTTGGAGGGGCGGGAAGCTTTCTTT
>TRBV2|-|TRBD1|TRBJ2-1
CASRTGTGFFYNEQFF
TGTGCCAGCAGGACCGGGACAGGGTTCTTCTACAATGAGCAGTTCTTC
>TRBV11-2|-|-|TRBJ1-1
CASSIGPEAFF
TGTGCCAGCAGCATCGGTCCTGAAGCTTTCTTT
>TRBV19|-|TRBD1|TRBJ1-6
CASGQGNSPLHF
TGTGCCAGTGGACAGGGAAACTCACCCCTCCACTTT
>TRBV30|-|-|TRBJ1-5
CAWSPDSNQPQHF
TGTGCCTGGAGCCCCGATAGCAATCAGCCCCAGCATTTT
>TRBV30|-|-|TRBJ1-5
CAWSSGQYNQPQHF
TGTGCCTGGAGTTCGGGTCAGTACAATCAGCCCCAGCATTTT
>TRBV3-1/TRBV3-2|-|TRBD1|TRBJ2-7
CASSRDTGTGGYEQYF
TGTGCCAGCAGCCGGGATACCGGGACAGGGGGTTACGAGCAGTACTTC